This T cell receptor beta chain was recovered during a study of blood T cell repertoires in COVID-19. About the research overall: Sources were T cells, B-cell-depleted T cells, or PBMCs; the material itself was cDNA or gDNA.

Original methodology: For nucleated cells, counts were estimated from reference gene primer amplification. The data were produced by immunoSEQ multiplex PCR, yet TCRdb's version contains in-frame clones alone and is incomplete. D and trimming were read from the DNA, whereas the V and J calls and clone size are those reported in that table. Of 15,000 or so clones listed, 80% to 90% are singletons. CDR1 is SNHLY, CDR2 FYNNEI, per germline. V was pared by 6 bases and J by 2 bases, with 9 bases of the junction left unmatched. This CDR3 spans 16 amino acids. The sample was peripheral blood. The rearrangement uses TRBV2 and TRBJ1-5; 8 nucleotides align to TRBD1. This clonotype originated in a human donor in a cohort sampled during active COVID-19. The CDR3: CASSKPGGYRNQPQHF. CDR3 nucleotides: TGTGCCAGCAGCAAACCAGGGGGCTATCGCAATCAGCCCCAGCATTTT. The full variable domain, its missing parts supplied by reference TRBV2 and TRBJ1-5, is EPEVTQTPSHQVTQMGQEVILRCVPISNHLYFYWYRQILGQKVEFLVSFYNNEISEKSEIFDDQFSVERPDGSNFTLKIRSTKLEDSAMYFCASSKPGGYRNQPQHFGDGTRLSIL.